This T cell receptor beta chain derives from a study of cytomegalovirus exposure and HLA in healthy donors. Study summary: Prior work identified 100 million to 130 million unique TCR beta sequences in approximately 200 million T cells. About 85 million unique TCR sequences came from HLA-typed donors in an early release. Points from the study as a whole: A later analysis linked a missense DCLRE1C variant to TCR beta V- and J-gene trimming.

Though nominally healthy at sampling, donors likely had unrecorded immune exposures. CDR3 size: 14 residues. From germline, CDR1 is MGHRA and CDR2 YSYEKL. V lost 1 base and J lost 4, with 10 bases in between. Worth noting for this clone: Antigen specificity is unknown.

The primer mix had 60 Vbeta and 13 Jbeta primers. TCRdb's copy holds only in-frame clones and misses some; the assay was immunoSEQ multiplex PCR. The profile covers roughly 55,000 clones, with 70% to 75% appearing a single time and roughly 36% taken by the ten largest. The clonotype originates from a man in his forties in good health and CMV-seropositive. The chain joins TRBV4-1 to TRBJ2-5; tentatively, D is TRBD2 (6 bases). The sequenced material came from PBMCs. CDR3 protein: CASSQAGGVETQYF. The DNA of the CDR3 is TGCGCCAGCAGCCAAGCCGGCGGGGTAGAGACCCAGTACTTC.